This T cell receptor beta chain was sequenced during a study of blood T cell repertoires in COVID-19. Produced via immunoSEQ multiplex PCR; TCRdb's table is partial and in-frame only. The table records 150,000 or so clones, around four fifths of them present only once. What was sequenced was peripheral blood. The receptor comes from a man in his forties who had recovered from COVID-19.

CDR3 sequence reads: CASSHTTGGELFF. The CDR3 DNA follows: TGTGCCAGCAGCCACACGACAGGGGGGGAGCTGTTTTTT. V gene TRBV3-1 (or the pseudogene TRBV3-2) combines with J gene TRBJ2-2, with 7 bases aligning to TRBD1. This CDR3 is built from 13 residues. With 3 bases clipped from V and 8 bases from J, the junction kept 3 bases outside the gene matches. The germline gives CDR1 LGHDT, CDR2 YNNKEL (reference sequence).